A selection of T cell receptor beta chains follows, all from one sample in a study of early stage breast cancer tumors. This table comes from immunoSEQ multiplex PCR, and its TCRdb copy is limited to in-frame clones, with some not included. The sample carries under 20,000 clones, over 70% recorded once. Sequenced sample: blood. The source of these receptors is a person aged 70 to 85 with breast cancer. Both conserved end residues are part of each CDR3. The D gene is left open where the match is weak. Size values are once, few and many counts, or a class for expanded clones, and some rows have none.

j_call: TRBJ2-2
clone_size: .
d_call: TRBD1
v_call: TRBV5-1
cdr3_aa: CASRPGTVGTGELFF
cdr3_nt: TGCGCCAGCAGGCCCGGGACAGTGGGCACCGGGGAGCTGTTTTTT

j_call: TRBJ1-1
clone_size: .
d_call: .
v_call: TRBV10-3
cdr3_aa: CAISELGVGNTEAFF
cdr3_nt: TGTGCCATCAGTGAGCTCGGGGTGGGGAACACTGAAGCTTTCTTT

j_call: TRBJ2-7
clone_size: .
d_call: TRBD2
v_call: TRBV7-2
cdr3_aa: CASSSGLAGYEQYF
cdr3_nt: TGTGCCAGCAGCTCCGGACTAGCGGGGTACGAGCAGTACTTC

j_call: TRBJ1-1
clone_size: .
d_call: TRBD1
v_call: TRBV19
cdr3_aa: CASSGQGGNTEAFF
cdr3_nt: TGTGCCAGTAGCGGACAGGGGGGGAACACTGAAGCTTTCTTT

j_call: TRBJ2-3
clone_size: .
d_call: .
v_call: TRBV18
cdr3_aa: CASSPAGTDTQYF
cdr3_nt: TGTGCCAGCTCACCAGCGGGGACAGATACGCAGTATTTT

j_call: TRBJ2-5
clone_size: .
d_call: TRBD2
v_call: TRBV5-4
cdr3_aa: CASSGGLAGVQETQYF
cdr3_nt: TGTGCCAGCAGCGGGGGACTAGCGGGGGTTCAAGAGACCCAGTACTTC

j_call: TRBJ2-1
clone_size: .
d_call: TRBD2
v_call: TRBV11-2
cdr3_aa: CASSNGGGSYNEQFF
cdr3_nt: TGTGCCAGCAGCAACGGCGGGGGCTCCTACAATGAGCAGTTCTTC

j_call: TRBJ1-1
clone_size: .
d_call: TRBD1
v_call: TRBV4-2
cdr3_aa: CASSQQGGNTEAFF
cdr3_nt: TGTGCCAGCAGCCAACAGGGGGGGAACACTGAAGCTTTCTTT

j_call: TRBJ1-1
clone_size: few
d_call: TRBD1
v_call: TRBV28
cdr3_aa: CASGTGQDTEAFF
cdr3_nt: TGTGCCAGCGGGACAGGGCAAGACACTGAAGCTTTCTTT

j_call: TRBJ1-5
clone_size: .
d_call: TRBD1
v_call: TRBV30
cdr3_aa: CAWSANRGYQPQHF
cdr3_nt: TGTGCCTGGAGCGCTAACAGGGGCTATCAGCCCCAGCATTTT

j_call: TRBJ1-1
clone_size: .
d_call: .
v_call: TRBV28
cdr3_aa: CASKSMYLNTEAFF
cdr3_nt: TGTGCCAGCAAGAGTATGTATCTGAACACTGAAGCTTTCTTT

j_call: TRBJ2-7
clone_size: .
d_call: TRBD1
v_call: TRBV19
cdr3_aa: CASSGQGAGDYEQYF
cdr3_nt: TGTGCCAGTAGTGGACAGGGGGCAGGGGACTACGAGCAGTACTTC

j_call: TRBJ2-7
clone_size: .
d_call: TRBD1
v_call: TRBV11-2
cdr3_aa: CASSAGQGREQYF
cdr3_nt: TGTGCCAGCAGCGCGGGACAGGGACGCGAGCAGTACTTC

j_call: TRBJ1-2
clone_size: once
d_call: .
v_call: TRBV19
cdr3_aa: CASTVRSGVSGYTF
cdr3_nt: TGTGCCAGTACTGTGCGATCAGGGGTGAGTGGCTACACCTTC

j_call: TRBJ1-4
clone_size: .
d_call: .
v_call: TRBV9
cdr3_aa: CASSPGEVRGGEKLFF
cdr3_nt: TGTGCCAGCAGCCCCGGTGAGGTCCGGGGGGGGGAAAAACTGTTTTTT

j_call: TRBJ1-2
clone_size: .
d_call: .
v_call: TRBV6-1
cdr3_aa: CASRGGFTGSGYTF
cdr3_nt: TGTGCCAGCAGGGGGGGTTTTACGGGCTCTGGCTACACCTTC

j_call: TRBJ1-2
clone_size: few
d_call: TRBD1
v_call: TRBV10-3
cdr3_aa: CAISSGTASNGYTF
cdr3_nt: TGTGCCATCAGTTCCGGGACAGCAAGTAATGGCTACACCTTC

j_call: TRBJ2-7
clone_size: .
d_call: TRBD1
v_call: TRBV9
cdr3_aa: CASSLGGTGGGEQYF
cdr3_nt: TGTGCCAGCAGCCTAGGGGGGACAGGGGGCGGTGAGCAGTACTTC

j_call: TRBJ1-1
clone_size: .
d_call: .
v_call: TRBV7-9
cdr3_aa: CASSLEIMNTEAFF
cdr3_nt: TGTGCCAGCAGCTTAGAAATTATGAACACTGAAGCTTTCTTT

j_call: TRBJ1-1
clone_size: .
d_call: TRBD1
v_call: TRBV10-3
cdr3_aa: CAISEQGQGATEAFF
cdr3_nt: TGTGCCATCAGTGAGCAGGGACAGGGGGCGACTGAAGCTTTCTTT

j_call: TRBJ1-1
clone_size: few
d_call: TRBD1
v_call: TRBV18
cdr3_aa: CASSRDSQRKNTEAFF
cdr3_nt: TGTGCCAGCTCACGGGACAGCCAGAGAAAGAACACTGAAGCTTTCTTT

j_call: TRBJ2-7
clone_size: .
d_call: .
v_call: TRBV7-2
cdr3_aa: CASSFAYEQYF
cdr3_nt: TGTGCCAGCAGCTTCGCCTACGAGCAGTACTTC

j_call: TRBJ2-3
clone_size: .
d_call: TRBD2
v_call: TRBV19
cdr3_aa: CASSMAAGDKDTQYF
cdr3_nt: TGTGCCAGTAGTATGGCAGCGGGGGATAAAGATACGCAGTATTTT

j_call: TRBJ2-3
clone_size: .
d_call: TRBD2
v_call: TRBV7-6
cdr3_aa: CASSIGGGSTDTQYF
cdr3_nt: TGTGCCAGCAGCATCGGGGGGGGGAGCACAGATACGCAGTATTTT

j_call: TRBJ1-5
clone_size: few
d_call: .
v_call: TRBV12-5
cdr3_aa: CASGLVVGGNQPQHF
cdr3_nt: TGTGCTAGTGGTTTGGTAGTGGGAGGAAATCAGCCCCAGCATTTT

j_call: TRBJ1-3
clone_size: .
d_call: .
v_call: TRBV11-2
cdr3_aa: CASSLDRTGNTIYF
cdr3_nt: TGTGCCAGCAGCTTAGACCGGACGGGGAACACCATATATTTT

j_call: TRBJ2-1
clone_size: .
d_call: TRBD2
v_call: TRBV2
cdr3_aa: CASMQLAGGGNEQFF
cdr3_nt: TGTGCCAGCATGCAGCTAGCGGGGGGGGGCAATGAGCAGTTCTTC

j_call: TRBJ1-3
clone_size: .
d_call: .
v_call: TRBV7-2
cdr3_aa: CASSQGSGGVSGNTIYF
cdr3_nt: TGTGCCAGCAGCCAAGGATCGGGGGGCGTGTCTGGAAACACCATATATTTT

j_call: TRBJ1-2
clone_size: .
d_call: .
v_call: TRBV18
cdr3_aa: CASSLGSSNYGYTF
cdr3_nt: TGTGCCAGCTCACTGGGCTCGTCGAACTATGGCTACACCTTC

j_call: TRBJ2-2
clone_size: .
d_call: .
v_call: TRBV30
cdr3_aa: CAWSPVSANTGELFF
cdr3_nt: TGTGCCTGGAGTCCCGTCAGTGCGAACACCGGGGAGCTGTTTTTT

j_call: TRBJ2-1
clone_size: .
d_call: TRBD2
v_call: TRBV7-6
cdr3_aa: CASSLGRSGGGEQFF
cdr3_nt: TGTGCCAGCAGCTTAGGCCGATCGGGGGGTGGGGAGCAGTTCTTC

j_call: TRBJ2-5
clone_size: .
d_call: TRBD2
v_call: TRBV7-3
cdr3_aa: CASSPRTSGGVVTQYF
cdr3_nt: TGTGCCAGCAGCCCTCGGACTAGCGGGGGGGTAGTGACCCAGTACTTC

j_call: TRBJ2-3
clone_size: once
d_call: TRBD2
v_call: TRBV19
cdr3_aa: CASSATSGVSTDTQYF
cdr3_nt: TGTGCCAGTAGTGCCACTAGCGGGGTTAGCACAGATACGCAGTATTTT

j_call: TRBJ1-2
clone_size: .
d_call: TRBD1
v_call: TRBV30
cdr3_aa: CAWVDRVDYGYTF
cdr3_nt: TGTGCCTGGGTCGACAGGGTTGACTATGGCTACACCTTC

j_call: TRBJ1-5
clone_size: .
d_call: .
v_call: TRBV2
cdr3_aa: CASSVVRDNQPQHF
cdr3_nt: TGTGCCAGCAGTGTCGTTCGGGACAATCAGCCCCAGCATTTT

j_call: TRBJ1-2
clone_size: few
d_call: TRBD1
v_call: TRBV12-5
cdr3_aa: CASGPSGTGNYGYTF
cdr3_nt: TGTGCTAGTGGTCCCTCGGGGACAGGCAACTATGGCTACACCTTC

j_call: TRBJ1-5
clone_size: .
d_call: .
v_call: TRBV7-9
cdr3_aa: CASSSGLNQPQHF
cdr3_nt: TGTGCCAGCAGCTCGGGACTCAATCAGCCCCAGCATTTT

j_call: TRBJ1-4
clone_size: once
d_call: .
v_call: TRBV5-4
cdr3_aa: CASSLDRANEKLFF
cdr3_nt: TGTGCCAGCAGCTTGGACAGGGCTAATGAAAAACTGTTTTTT

j_call: TRBJ1-3
clone_size: .
d_call: .
v_call: TRBV9
cdr3_aa: CASSVATGSGNTIYF
cdr3_nt: TGTGCCAGCAGCGTAGCTACAGGCTCTGGAAACACCATATATTTT

j_call: TRBJ2-1
clone_size: .
d_call: TRBD1
v_call: TRBV5-1
cdr3_aa: CASSSGGAYNEQFF
cdr3_nt: TGCGCCAGCAGCTCAGGGGGCGCCTACAATGAGCAGTTCTTC

j_call: TRBJ2-3
clone_size: .
d_call: TRBD2
v_call: TRBV4-1
cdr3_aa: CASSQGTSGGALDTQYF
cdr3_nt: TGCGCCAGCAGCCAAGGGACTAGCGGGGGGGCATTAGATACGCAGTATTTT

j_call: TRBJ1-1
clone_size: .
d_call: .
v_call: TRBV6-5
cdr3_aa: CASSFSAGRNTEAFF
cdr3_nt: TGTGCCAGCAGTTTCTCCGCGGGAAGGAACACTGAAGCTTTCTTT

j_call: TRBJ2-2
clone_size: .
d_call: .
v_call: TRBV5-4
cdr3_aa: CASSLVGAGTGELFF
cdr3_nt: TGTGCCAGCAGCTTGGTGGGGGCCGGGACCGGGGAGCTGTTTTTT

j_call: TRBJ1-2
clone_size: .
d_call: TRBD1
v_call: TRBV2
cdr3_aa: CASSPDRNYGYTF
cdr3_nt: TGTGCCAGCAGCCCGGACAGGAACTATGGCTACACCTTC

j_call: TRBJ2-5
clone_size: .
d_call: .
v_call: TRBV19
cdr3_aa: CASSIFFSGETQYF
cdr3_nt: TGTGCCAGTAGTATCTTTTTCAGCGGGGAGACCCAGTACTTC

j_call: TRBJ1-4
clone_size: .
d_call: .
v_call: TRBV18
cdr3_aa: CASSPGHGYEKLFF
cdr3_nt: TGTGCCAGCTCACCCGGACATGGTTATGAAAAACTGTTTTTT

j_call: TRBJ2-7
clone_size: .
d_call: .
v_call: TRBV30
cdr3_aa: CAWSVPGVYEQYF
cdr3_nt: TGTGCCTGGAGTGTACCGGGGGTCTACGAGCAGTACTTC

j_call: TRBJ2-7
clone_size: few
d_call: TRBD1
v_call: TRBV5-1
cdr3_aa: CASSLWGKGAEQYF
cdr3_nt: TGCGCCAGCAGCTTGTGGGGTAAGGGGGCAGAGCAGTACTTC

j_call: TRBJ2-5
clone_size: .
d_call: .
v_call: TRBV12-5
cdr3_aa: CASGLGQTDQETQYF
cdr3_nt: TGTGCTAGTGGTTTGGGACAGACTGACCAAGAGACCCAGTACTTC

j_call: TRBJ1-2
clone_size: .
d_call: .
v_call: TRBV19
cdr3_aa: CASSIAGDLYGYTF
cdr3_nt: TGTGCCAGTAGTATCGCAGGGGATCTCTATGGCTACACCTTC

j_call: TRBJ2-1
clone_size: .
d_call: TRBD1
v_call: TRBV6-5
cdr3_aa: CASSYGDRENNEQFF
cdr3_nt: TGTGCCAGCAGTTACGGGGACAGGGAAAACAATGAGCAGTTCTTC

j_call: TRBJ2-7
clone_size: once
d_call: TRBD2
v_call: TRBV4-3
cdr3_aa: CASSRDYSREQYF
cdr3_nt: TGCGCCAGCAGCCGGGACTACTCGCGCGAGCAGTACTTC

j_call: TRBJ2-2
clone_size: .
d_call: .
v_call: TRBV30
cdr3_aa: CAWSVKGRTNTGELFF
cdr3_nt: TGTGCCTGGAGTGTAAAAGGCAGGACGAACACCGGGGAGCTGTTTTTT

j_call: TRBJ2-7
clone_size: .
d_call: .
v_call: TRBV4-2
cdr3_aa: CASSPTPGEQYF
cdr3_nt: TGTGCCAGCAGTCCAACCCCAGGCGAGCAGTACTTC

j_call: TRBJ2-3
clone_size: .
d_call: TRBD2
v_call: TRBV5-4
cdr3_aa: CASSPGGSDTQYF
cdr3_nt: TGTGCCAGCAGCCCGGGAGGGTCGGATACGCAGTATTTT

j_call: TRBJ1-4
clone_size: .
d_call: .
v_call: TRBV5-5
cdr3_aa: CASSLISGEKLFF
cdr3_nt: TGTGCCAGCAGCTTGATCTCGGGGGAAAAACTGTTTTTT

j_call: TRBJ1-1
clone_size: .
d_call: .
v_call: TRBV27
cdr3_aa: CASSSYGGGNTEAFF
cdr3_nt: TGTGCCAGCAGTTCATATGGGGGGGGAAACACTGAAGCTTTCTTT